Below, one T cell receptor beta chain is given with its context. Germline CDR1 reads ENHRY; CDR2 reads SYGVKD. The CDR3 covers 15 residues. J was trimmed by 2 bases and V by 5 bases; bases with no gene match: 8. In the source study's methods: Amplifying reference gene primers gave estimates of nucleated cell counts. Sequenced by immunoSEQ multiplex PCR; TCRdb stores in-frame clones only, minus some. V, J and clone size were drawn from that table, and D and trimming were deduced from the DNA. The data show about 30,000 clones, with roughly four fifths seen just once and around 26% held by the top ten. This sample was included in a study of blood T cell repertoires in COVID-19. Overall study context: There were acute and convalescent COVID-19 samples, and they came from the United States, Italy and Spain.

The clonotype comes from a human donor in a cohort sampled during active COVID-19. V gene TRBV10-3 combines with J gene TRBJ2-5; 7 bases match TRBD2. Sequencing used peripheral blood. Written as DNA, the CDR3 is TGTGCCATCAGTTCCGGGACTATACAGCAAGAGACCCAGTACTTC. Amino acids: CAISSGTIQQETQYF.